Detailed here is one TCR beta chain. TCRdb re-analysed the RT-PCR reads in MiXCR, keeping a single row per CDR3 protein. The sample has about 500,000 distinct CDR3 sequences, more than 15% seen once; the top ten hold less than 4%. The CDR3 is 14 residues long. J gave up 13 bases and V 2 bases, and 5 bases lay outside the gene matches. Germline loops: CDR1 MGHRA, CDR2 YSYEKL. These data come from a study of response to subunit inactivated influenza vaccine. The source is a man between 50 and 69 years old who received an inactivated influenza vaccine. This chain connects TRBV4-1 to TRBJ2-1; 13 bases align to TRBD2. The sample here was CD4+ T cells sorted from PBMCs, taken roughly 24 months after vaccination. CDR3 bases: TGCGCCAGCAGCCAACCACTAGCGGGAGGGAATCAGTTCTTC. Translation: CASSQPLAGGNQFF.